The 15 T cell receptor beta chains presented below share a single source sample, sequenced in a study of T cell responses to AZD1222 COVID-19 vaccine. Data came from immunoSEQ multiplex PCR; TCRdb stores just in-frame clones and leaves some out. This sample has 95,000 to 100,000 clones, with 70% to 90% found just once. The specimen comprised peripheral blood, sampled 28 days after the second AZD1222 dose. The receptors were gathered from an adult who received the AZD1222 COVID-19 vaccine.

This chain uses TRBV21-1 with TRBJ2-1; the table's D call, TRBD2, was not checked against the DNA. TRBV21-1 is reported as a pseudogene. The CDR3 has 14 residues. The CDR3 spells CASSNLYRELEQFF. In DNA form, the CDR3 reads TGTGCCAGCAGCAACTTGTATCGGGAACTGGAGCAGTTCTTC.

The chain has TRBV6-5 and TRBJ1-2; TRBD1 matches 7 bases. V lost 5 bases to trimming and J lost 2 bases; unmatched junction nucleotides: 2. The CDR3 is 13 residues long. Germline CDR1 reads MNHEY; CDR2 reads SVGAGI. The CDR3 bases are TGTGCCAGCAGTAACAGGGGAAACTATGGCTACACCTTC. It codes for CASSNRGNYGYTF.

This chain connects TRBV12-3 or TRBV12-4 to TRBJ1-2; D gene ambiguous. The CDR3 has 12 residues. Trimming stripped 5 bases from V and 4 bases from J, with 8 bases between. The CDR3 sequence is CASSEEGYGYTF. CDR3 DNA sequence: TGTGCCAGCAGTGAAGAGGGCTATGGCTACACCTTC.

The rearrangement uses TRBV7-9 and TRBJ2-2; TRBD1 is a possible D gene (6 bases). CDR3 length equals 15 residues. Deletions cut 1 base from V and 5 bases from J, with 11 bases between. CDR1 is SEHNR, CDR2 FQNEAQ, per germline (reference sequence). The CDR3 coding sequence is TGTGCCAGCAGCTTAGGGGGGCGCGGTACCGGGGAGCTGTTTTTT. Translated, it gives CASSLGGRGTGELFF.

This chain links TRBV19 with TRBJ2-7; D unresolved. Germline V gene sequence: CDR1 LNHDA, CDR2 SQIVND (reference sequence). V was cut by 1 base and J by 2 bases, with 12 bases left in between. CDR3 length: 15 residues. The CDR3 loop reads CASSIAFDTTYEQYF. The CDR3 nucleotides read TGTGCCAGTAGTATAGCTTTCGACACTACCTACGAGCAGTACTTC.

V gene TRBV6-2 or TRBV6-3 combines with J gene TRBJ2-1, with D maybe TRBD2 (6 bases). The V end was cut by 2 bases, the J end by 1 base, with 9 bases between. The CDR3 contains 15 residues. Germline CDR1 is MNHEY and CDR2 is SVGEGT. The chain's CDR3 is CASSYGAGSYNEQFF. The CDR3 DNA sequence: TGTGCCAGCAGTTACGGTGCGGGATCCTACAATGAGCAGTTCTTC.

The rearrangement links TRBV2 to TRBJ2-1; D could derive from TRBD1 or TRBD2 (5 bases each). CDR1 is SNHLY and CDR2 is FYNNEI in the germline V gene. With 3 bases removed from V and 2 bases from J, the gap between germline ends came to 8 bases. The CDR3 runs to 14 residues. The CDR3 spells CASSDRDPYNEQFF. CDR3 coding DNA: TGTGCCAGCAGTGATCGGGACCCCTACAATGAGCAGTTCTTC.

V and J are TRBV9 and TRBJ2-7, with D hard to call. V lost 0 bases to trimming and J lost 3 bases, with 10 bases between them. CDR1 is SGDLS, CDR2 YYNGEE, per germline. The CDR3 runs 14 residues. The CDR3 region is CASSVEPNYYEQYF. The CDR3 nucleotides are TGTGCCAGCAGCGTAGAGCCTAACTACTACGAGCAGTACTTC.

V usage is TRBV18 and J usage is TRBJ2-2; 7 positions match TRBD1. V lost 1 base, J lost 2 bases, and 4 bases stayed unmatched. Germline V gene sequence: CDR1 KGHSH, CDR2 LQKENI. The CDR3 has 16 amino acids. The CDR3 protein is CASSPRQGPNTGELFF. For the CDR3, the DNA is TGTGCCAGCTCACCACGACAGGGACCAAACACCGGGGAGCTGTTTTTT.

The gene calls are TRBV5-8 and TRBJ2-2; D uncertain. Germline V gene data show CDR1 as SGHTS and CDR2 as YDEGEE. Trimming left V 0 bases short and J 3 bases short, with 6 bases between. The CDR3 totals 14 residues. CDR3 sequence (DNA): TGTGCCAGCAGCTTGGCTGGGTACACCGGGGAGCTGTTTTTT. This gives the protein CASSLAGYTGELFF.

The chain employs TRBV2 and TRBJ2-7; 7 bases line up with TRBD1. Germline V lookup: CDR1 SNHLY, CDR2 FYNNEI. Germline trimming cut 6 bases from V and 3 bases from J; bases unmatched to any gene: 8. The length of the CDR3 is 14 residues. In DNA, the CDR3 is TGTGCCAGCAGCCAAACAGGGGTACGCTACGAGCAGTACTTC. As protein: CASSQTGVRYEQYF.

The count of this clone is one. The chain recombines TRBV11-2 with TRBJ2-1; 10 nucleotides agree with TRBD2. V lost 4 bases to trimming and J lost 4 bases; unmatched junction nucleotides: 7. The CDR3 runs to 16 residues. The germline V gene has CDR1 SGHAT and CDR2 FQNNGV. In nucleotides, the CDR3 is TGTGCCAGCAGCTCCTATAGCGGGGGGAGGTACAATGAGCAGTTCTTC. Translation: CASSSYSGGRYNEQFF.

The J gene is TRBJ2-5, the V gene TRBV10-3; TRBD1 aligns across 7 bases. With 3 bases clipped from V and 4 bases from J, the junction kept 5 bases outside the gene matches. Germline-derived CDR1 and CDR2 are ENHRY and SYGVKD. The CDR3 runs to 14 residues. CDR3 residues: CAISDRQGVETQYF. The CDR3 DNA reads TGTGCCATCAGTGATCGGCAGGGGGTAGAGACCCAGTACTTC.

This clone was picked up a small number of times. V gene TRBV28 combines with J gene TRBJ1-6; a weak D match, TRBD1 (5 bases). V was cut by 3 bases and J by 6 bases, with 12 bases left in between. This CDR3 is 15 amino acids long. CDR1 MDHEN and CDR2 SYDVKM come from the germline V gene. The DNA of the CDR3 is TGTGCCAGCAGTTTGGCGCAGGGTGTTAATTCACCCCTCCACTTT. It encodes CASSLAQGVNSPLHF.

The rearrangement links TRBV7-9 to TRBJ2-1, with TRBD2 identical over 13 bases. Germline V CDR1 and CDR2: SEHNR, FQNEAQ (reference sequence). The ends lost 5 bases at V and 3 bases at J; junction bases unmatched: 7. There are 17 residues in the CDR3. CDR3 nucleotides: TGTGCCAGCAGCCTTACCGGGACTAGCGGGGACTACAATGAGCAGTTCTTC. Translated, it gives CASSLTGTSGDYNEQFF.